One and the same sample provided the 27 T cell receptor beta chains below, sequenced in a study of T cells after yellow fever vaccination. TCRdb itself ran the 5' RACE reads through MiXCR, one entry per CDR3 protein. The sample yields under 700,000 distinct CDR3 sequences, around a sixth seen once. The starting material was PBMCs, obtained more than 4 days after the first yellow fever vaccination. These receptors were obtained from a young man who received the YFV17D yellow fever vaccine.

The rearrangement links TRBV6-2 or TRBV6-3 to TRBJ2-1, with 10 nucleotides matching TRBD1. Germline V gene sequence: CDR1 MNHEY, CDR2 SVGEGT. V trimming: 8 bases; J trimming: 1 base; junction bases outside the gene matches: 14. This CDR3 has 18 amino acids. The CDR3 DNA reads TGTGCCAGCCCCCGGGAGACAGGGGGCCGATTTTCCTACAATGAGCAGTTCTTC. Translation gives CASPRETGGRFSYNEQFF.

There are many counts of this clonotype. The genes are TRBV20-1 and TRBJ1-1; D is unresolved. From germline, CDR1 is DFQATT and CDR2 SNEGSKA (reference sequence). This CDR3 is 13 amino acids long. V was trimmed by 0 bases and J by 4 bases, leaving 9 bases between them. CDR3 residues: CSARDPVGTEAFF. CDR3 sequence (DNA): TGCAGTGCTAGAGATCCCGTGGGCACTGAAGCTTTCTTT.

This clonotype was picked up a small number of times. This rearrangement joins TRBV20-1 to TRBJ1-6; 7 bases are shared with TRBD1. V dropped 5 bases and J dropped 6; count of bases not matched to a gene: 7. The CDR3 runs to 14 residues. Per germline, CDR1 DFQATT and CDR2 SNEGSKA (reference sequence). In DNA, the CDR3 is TGCAGTGCTTACGACAGGGTTGGTAATTCACCCCTCCACTTT. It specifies CSAYDRVGNSPLHF.

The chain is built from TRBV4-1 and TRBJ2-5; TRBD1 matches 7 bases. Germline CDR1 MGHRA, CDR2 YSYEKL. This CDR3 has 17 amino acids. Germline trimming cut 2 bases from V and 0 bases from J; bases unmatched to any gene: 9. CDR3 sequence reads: CASSQPSRDSYQETQYF. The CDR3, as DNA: TGCGCCAGCAGCCAACCGTCCCGGGACAGCTACCAAGAGACCCAGTACTTC.

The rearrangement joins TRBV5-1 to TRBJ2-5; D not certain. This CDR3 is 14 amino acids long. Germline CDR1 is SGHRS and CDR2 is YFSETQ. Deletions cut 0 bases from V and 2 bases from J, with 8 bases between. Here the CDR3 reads CASSLVSDQETQYF. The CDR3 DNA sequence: TGCGCCAGCAGCTTGGTCTCGGATCAAGAGACCCAGTACTTC.

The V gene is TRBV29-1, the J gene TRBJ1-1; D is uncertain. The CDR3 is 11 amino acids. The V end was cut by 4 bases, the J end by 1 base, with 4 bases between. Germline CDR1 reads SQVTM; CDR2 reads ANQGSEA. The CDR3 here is CSVVKNTEAFF. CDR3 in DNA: TGCAGCGTTGTAAAGAACACTGAAGCTTTCTTT.

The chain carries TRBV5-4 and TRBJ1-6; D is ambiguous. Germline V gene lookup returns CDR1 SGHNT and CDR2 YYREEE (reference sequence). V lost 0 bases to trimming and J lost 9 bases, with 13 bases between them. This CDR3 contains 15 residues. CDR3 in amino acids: CASSLEGPSGSPLHF. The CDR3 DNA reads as TGTGCCAGCAGCTTGGAAGGGCCTTCGGGTTCACCCCTCCACTTT.

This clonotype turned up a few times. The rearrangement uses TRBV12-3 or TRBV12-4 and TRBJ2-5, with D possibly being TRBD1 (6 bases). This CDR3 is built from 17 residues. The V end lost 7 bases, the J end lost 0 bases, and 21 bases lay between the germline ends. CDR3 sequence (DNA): TGTGCCAGCACCCCGGGTTTCGGCAGGGGCAACCAAGAGACCCAGTACTTC. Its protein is CASTPGFGRGNQETQYF.

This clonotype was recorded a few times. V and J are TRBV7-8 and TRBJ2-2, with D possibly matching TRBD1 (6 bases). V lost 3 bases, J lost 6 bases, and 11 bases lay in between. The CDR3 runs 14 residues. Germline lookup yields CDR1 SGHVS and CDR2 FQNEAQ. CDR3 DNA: TGTGCCAGCAGCTTTAAGGGGGTAGCCGGGGAGCTGTTTTTT. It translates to CASSFKGVAGELFF.

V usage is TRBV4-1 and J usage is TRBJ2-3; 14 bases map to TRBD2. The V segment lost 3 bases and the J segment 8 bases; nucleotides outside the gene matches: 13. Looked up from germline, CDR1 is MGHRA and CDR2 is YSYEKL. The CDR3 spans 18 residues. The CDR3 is CASSHMGLAGAMSGTQYF. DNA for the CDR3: TGCGCCAGCAGCCATATGGGACTAGCGGGGGCCATGTCTGGTACGCAGTATTTT.

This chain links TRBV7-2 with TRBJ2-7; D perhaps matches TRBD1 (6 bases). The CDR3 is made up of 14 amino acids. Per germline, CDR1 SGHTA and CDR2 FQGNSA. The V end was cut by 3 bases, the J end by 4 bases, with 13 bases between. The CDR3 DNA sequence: TGTGCCAGCAGCTTCTCCGGGACACGGTACGAGCAGTACTTC. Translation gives CASSFSGTRYEQYF.

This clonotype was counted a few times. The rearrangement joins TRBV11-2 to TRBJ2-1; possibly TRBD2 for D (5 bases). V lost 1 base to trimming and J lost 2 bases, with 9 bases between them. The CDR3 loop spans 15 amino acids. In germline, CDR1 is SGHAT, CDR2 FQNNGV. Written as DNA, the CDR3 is TGTGCCAGCAGCTTAGTGCCACTAGCCTACAATGAGCAGTTCTTC. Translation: CASSLVPLAYNEQFF.

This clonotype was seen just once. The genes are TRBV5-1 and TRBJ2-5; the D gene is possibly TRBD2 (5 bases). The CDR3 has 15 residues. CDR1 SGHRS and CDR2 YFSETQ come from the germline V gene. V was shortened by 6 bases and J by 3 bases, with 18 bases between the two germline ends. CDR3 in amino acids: CASTWAQAGEETQYF. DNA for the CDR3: TGCGCCAGCACTTGGGCCCAGGCGGGTGAAGAGACCCAGTACTTC.

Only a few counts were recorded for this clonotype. The chain's CDR3 is CASSLAPTGVGYGYTF. CDR3 bases: TGTGCCAGCAGCTTAGCCCCCACAGGGGTCGGCTATGGCTACACCTTC. The rearrangement links TRBV7-2 to TRBJ1-2, with 7 bases matching TRBD1. V lost 0 bases to trimming and J lost 4 bases; unmatched junction nucleotides: 8. CDR3 length: 16 amino acids. Per germline, CDR1 SGHTA and CDR2 FQGNSA. Drawing the rest from reference TRBV7-2 and TRBJ1-2, the complete variable domain is GAGVSQSPSNKVTEKGKDVELRCDPISGHTALYWYRQSLGQGLEFLIYFQGNSAPDKSGLPSDRFSAERTGGSVSTLTIQRTQQEDSAVYLCASSLAPTGVGYGYTFGSGTRLTVV.

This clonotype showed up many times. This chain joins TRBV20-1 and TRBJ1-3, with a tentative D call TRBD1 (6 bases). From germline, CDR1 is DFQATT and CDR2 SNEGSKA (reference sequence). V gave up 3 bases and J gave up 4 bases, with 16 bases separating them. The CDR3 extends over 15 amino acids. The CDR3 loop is CSARERGVSGNTIYF. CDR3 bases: TGCAGTGCTAGGGAGAGGGGGGTCTCGGGAAACACCATATATTTT.

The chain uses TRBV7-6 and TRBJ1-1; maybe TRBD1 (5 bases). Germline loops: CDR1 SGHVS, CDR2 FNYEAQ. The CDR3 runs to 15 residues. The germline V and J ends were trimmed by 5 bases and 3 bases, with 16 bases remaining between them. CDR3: CASSPWGGVDTEAFF. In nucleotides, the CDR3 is TGTGCCAGCAGCCCTTGGGGCGGAGTGGACACTGAAGCTTTCTTT.

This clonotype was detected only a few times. The CDR3, as DNA: TGTGCCAGCAGCCCACCCCGTCAGCCCCAGCATTTT. Its translation: CASSPPRQPQHF. The rearrangement links TRBV7-8 to TRBJ1-5; D gene unclear. Per germline, CDR1 SGHVS and CDR2 FQNEAQ. Trimming cost V 5 bases and J 6 bases, with 8 bases left between them. The CDR3 extends over 12 amino acids.

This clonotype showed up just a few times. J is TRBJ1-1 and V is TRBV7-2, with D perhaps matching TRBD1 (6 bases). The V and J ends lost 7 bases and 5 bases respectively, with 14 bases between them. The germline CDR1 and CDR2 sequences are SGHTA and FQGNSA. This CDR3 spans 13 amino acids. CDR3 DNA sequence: TGTGCCAGCAACGTGGACAGAGGGACTGAAGCTTTCTTT. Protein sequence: CASNVDRGTEAFF.

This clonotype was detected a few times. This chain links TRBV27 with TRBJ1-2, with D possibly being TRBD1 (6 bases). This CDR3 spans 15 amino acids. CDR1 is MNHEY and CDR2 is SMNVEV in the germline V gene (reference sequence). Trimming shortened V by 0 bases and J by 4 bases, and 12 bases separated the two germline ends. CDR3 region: CASSLSGGRGYGYTF. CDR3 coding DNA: TGTGCCAGCAGTTTATCAGGGGGGCGCGGCTATGGCTACACCTTC.

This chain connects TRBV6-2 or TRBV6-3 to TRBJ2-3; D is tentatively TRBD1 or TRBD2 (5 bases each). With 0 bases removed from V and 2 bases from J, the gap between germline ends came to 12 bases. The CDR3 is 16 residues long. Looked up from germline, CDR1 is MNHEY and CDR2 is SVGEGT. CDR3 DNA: TGTGCCAGCAGTTACTCGAGTATGGGGGACACAGATACGCAGTATTTT. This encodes CASSYSSMGDTDTQYF.

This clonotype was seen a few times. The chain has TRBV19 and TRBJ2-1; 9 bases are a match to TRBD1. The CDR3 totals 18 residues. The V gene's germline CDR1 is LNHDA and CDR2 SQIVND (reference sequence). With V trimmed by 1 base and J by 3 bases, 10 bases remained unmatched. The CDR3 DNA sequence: TGTGCCAGTAGTATAGGGAGAATAACGGACAGGGGCTACAATGAGCAGTTCTTC. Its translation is CASSIGRITDRGYNEQFF.

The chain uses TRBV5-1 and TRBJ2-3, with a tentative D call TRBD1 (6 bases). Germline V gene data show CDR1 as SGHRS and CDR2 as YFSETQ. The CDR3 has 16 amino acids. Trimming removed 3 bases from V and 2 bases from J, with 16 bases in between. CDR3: CASSYMGHGYTDTQYF. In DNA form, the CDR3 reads TGCGCCAGCAGCTACATGGGACACGGCTACACAGATACGCAGTATTTT.

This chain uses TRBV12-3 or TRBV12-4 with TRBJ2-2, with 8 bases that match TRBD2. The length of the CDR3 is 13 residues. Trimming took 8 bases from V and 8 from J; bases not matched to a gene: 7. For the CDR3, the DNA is TGTGCCAGCTTAGCGGGGCTACGGGGGGAGCTGTTTTTT. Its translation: CASLAGLRGELFF.

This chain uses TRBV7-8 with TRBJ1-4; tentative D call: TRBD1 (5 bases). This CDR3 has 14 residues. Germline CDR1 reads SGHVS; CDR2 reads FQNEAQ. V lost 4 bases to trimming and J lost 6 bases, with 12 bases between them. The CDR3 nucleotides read TGTGCCAGCAGCTCGGGAAGGGGCGATGAAAAACTGTTTTTT. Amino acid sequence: CASSSGRGDEKLFF.

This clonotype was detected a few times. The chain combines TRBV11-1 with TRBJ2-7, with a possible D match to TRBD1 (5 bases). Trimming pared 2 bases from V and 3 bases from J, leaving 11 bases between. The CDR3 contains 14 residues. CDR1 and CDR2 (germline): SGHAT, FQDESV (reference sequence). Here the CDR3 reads CASSLSGKVYEQYF. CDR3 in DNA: TGTGCCAGCAGCTTATCAGGGAAGGTCTACGAGCAGTACTTC.

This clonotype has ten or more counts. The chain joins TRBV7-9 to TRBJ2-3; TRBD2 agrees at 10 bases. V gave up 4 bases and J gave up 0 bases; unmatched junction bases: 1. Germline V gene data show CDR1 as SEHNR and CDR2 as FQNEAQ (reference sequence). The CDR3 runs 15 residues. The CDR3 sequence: CASSYSGGSTDTQYF. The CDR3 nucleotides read TGTGCCAGCAGCTATAGCGGGGGGAGCACAGATACGCAGTATTTT.

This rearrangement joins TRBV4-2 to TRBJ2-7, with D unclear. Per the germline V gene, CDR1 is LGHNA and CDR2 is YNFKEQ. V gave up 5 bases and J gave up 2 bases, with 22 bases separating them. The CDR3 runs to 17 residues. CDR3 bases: TGTGCCAGCAGCTCCTCACAAGGGTTAACCCTAGCCTACGAGCAGTACTTC. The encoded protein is CASSSSQGLTLAYEQYF.